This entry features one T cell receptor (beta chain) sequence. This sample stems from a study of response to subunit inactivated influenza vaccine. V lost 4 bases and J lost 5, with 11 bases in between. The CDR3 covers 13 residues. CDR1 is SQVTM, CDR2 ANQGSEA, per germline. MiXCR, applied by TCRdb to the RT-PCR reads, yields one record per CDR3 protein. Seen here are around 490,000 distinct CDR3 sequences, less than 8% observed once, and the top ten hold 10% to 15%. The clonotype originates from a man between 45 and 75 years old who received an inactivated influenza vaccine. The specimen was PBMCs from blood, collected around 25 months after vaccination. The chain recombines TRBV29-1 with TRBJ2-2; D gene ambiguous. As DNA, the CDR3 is TGCAGCGTTGGCCGGGTTCTTACCGGGGAGCTGTTTTTT. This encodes CSVGRVLTGELFF.